This T cell receptor (beta chain) appears in the sequencing data of a study of graft-versus-host responses after intestinal transplantation. Details on this clone: Antigen: not known.

Study results and caveats: Present in recipient marrow, GvH clones included some that appeared first in ileum or blood.

Produced via immunoSEQ multiplex PCR; TCRdb's table is partial and in-frame only. The sample holds roughly 100,000 clones, roughly 93% seen once. Specimen: unstimulated CD8+ T cells sorted from spleen or lymph node cells, collected before intestinal transplant. The receptor was derived from a human donor who received an intestinal transplant.

The CDR3 region has the DNA TGTGCCAGCAGTGAAGGGACCGGGGCAGAGACCCAGTACTTC. It translates to CASSEGTGAETQYF. The rearrangement links TRBV2 to TRBJ2-5, with D perhaps TRBD1 or TRBD2 (5 bases each). The V end lost 1 base, the J end lost 4 bases, and 10 bases lay between the germline ends. CDR3 length: 14 residues. The V gene's germline CDR1 is SNHLY and CDR2 FYNNEI.